Below are 29 T cell receptor beta chains sequenced from a single sample in a study of T cell responses to AZD1222 COVID-19 vaccine (dated by TCRdb to the early 2020s). The time point label, read with the paper, signifies: baseline before first vaccination. Library preparation employed the immunoSEQ multiplex PCR assay. TCRdb holds this immuneACCESS table with in-frame rearrangements only. Some clones are missing; in checked studies, unresolved V genes explain under half, and the rest has no known cause. The sample table records more than 110,000 clones; just over 90% of these occur just once. 3.4% of the sample comes from the top ten. Sample: peripheral blood, taken on day 0 of AZD1222 vaccination. The receptors originated from an adult in good health.

The V and J genes are TRBV10-2 and TRBJ2-2; no firm D call. CDR3 length: 13 amino acids. The V end was cut by 4 bases, the J end by 4 bases, with 7 bases between. In germline, CDR1 is WSHSY, CDR2 SAAADI. The DNA for the CDR3 is TGCGCCAGCAGTGCTGGGCCCACCGGGGAGCTGTTTTTT. Translation gives CASSAGPTGELFF.

The J gene is TRBJ2-5, the V gene TRBV11-3; D unresolved. V was cut by 0 bases and J by 3 bases, with 14 bases left in between. CDR1 is SGHNT and CDR2 is YENEEA in the germline V gene. The CDR3 has 16 amino acids. The chain's CDR3 is CASSLEGWQREETQYF. The CDR3 DNA follows: TGTGCCAGCAGCTTAGAAGGGTGGCAGAGAGAAGAGACCCAGTACTTC.

The chain joins TRBV11-1 to TRBJ2-7; maybe TRBD2 (5 bases). The V end lost 5 bases, the J end lost 3 bases, and 17 bases lay between the germline ends. The germline V gene has CDR1 SGHAT and CDR2 FQDESV (reference sequence). The CDR3 covers 15 residues. CDR3 sequence: CASSPRLGLRYEQYF. CDR3 DNA sequence: TGTGCCAGCAGCCCCCGGCTAGGACTGCGCTACGAGCAGTACTTC.

The chain recombines TRBV11-3 with TRBJ2-5, with D unclear. CDR1 is SGHNT, CDR2 YENEEA, per germline. The CDR3 runs 11 residues. Trimming cost V 4 bases and J 5 bases, with 5 bases left between them. The CDR3 nucleotides read TGTGCCAGCAGCTCAATTGAGACCCAGTACTTC. This codes for CASSSIETQYF.

The V call is TRBV3-1 (or the pseudogene TRBV3-2), the J call TRBJ2-3; D unresolved. Germline CDR1 reads LGHDT; CDR2 reads YNNKEL (reference sequence). V was clipped by 1 base and J by 2 bases, with 10 bases between them. This CDR3 region has 15 residues. CDR3 DNA sequence: TGTGCCAGCAGCCAAGTTCACGAGATCACAGATACGCAGTATTTT. Residues: CASSQVHEITDTQYF.

The rearrangement links TRBV10-3 to TRBJ2-7; possible D gene TRBD1, 6 bases. Trimming took off 3 bases at V and 1 base at J, with 13 bases between the two ends. CDR3 size: 15 residues. CDR1 is ENHRY, CDR2 SYGVKD, per germline. This CDR3 reads CAISEPLDRSYEQYF. As DNA, the CDR3 is TGTGCCATCAGTGAACCTTTGGACAGATCCTACGAGCAGTACTTC.

The rearrangement links TRBV14 to TRBJ2-7; D is unresolved. Trimming shortened V by 4 bases and J by 5 bases, and 6 bases separated the two germline ends. Germline V CDR1 and CDR2: SGHDN, FVKESK. The CDR3 is 11 amino acids. The DNA for the CDR3 is TGTGCCAGCAGCCTCAAACACGAGCAGTACTTC. Protein: CASSLKHEQYF.

The chain joins TRBV7-8 to TRBJ1-5; tentatively, D is TRBD1 (6 bases). Germline V gene lookup returns CDR1 SGHVS and CDR2 FQNEAQ. CDR3 length: 16 amino acids. The V and J ends lost 1 base and 9 bases respectively, with 19 bases between them. DNA of the CDR3: TGTGCCAGCAGCTTAGTAGCACGACAGGTGAAGGGGCCCCAGCATTTT. Amino acids: CASSLVARQVKGPQHF.

The J gene is TRBJ2-2, the V gene TRBV6-2 or TRBV6-3; D is uncertain. V lost 4 bases to trimming and J lost 6 bases, with 6 bases between them. The CDR3 extends over 12 amino acids. The germline gives CDR1 MNHEY, CDR2 SVGEGT. The CDR3 bases are TGTGCCAGCAGTTTTAGTCCCGGGGAGCTGTTTTTT. It is translated as CASSFSPGELFF.

The chain joins TRBV24-1 to TRBJ2-2; D not resolved. V lost 8 bases, J lost 7 bases, and 13 bases lay in between. The CDR3 is made up of 13 amino acids. Germline values: CDR1 KGHDR, CDR2 SFDVKD. The CDR3 DNA sequence: TGTGCCACCAACCGTAGGTTCGACGGGGAGCTGTTTTTT. Protein sequence: CATNRRFDGELFF.

The chain is built from TRBV6-2 or TRBV6-3 and TRBJ2-2, with TRBD2 matching over 7 bases. The junction had 9 bases not matched to a gene; V was cut back by 2 bases and J by 6 bases. The germline V gene has CDR1 MNHEY and CDR2 SVGEGT. The CDR3 loop spans 16 amino acids. Written as DNA, the CDR3 is TGTGCCAGCAGTTACATGGGCGGGAGATGGTCCGGGGAGCTGTTTTTT. Translating gives CASSYMGGRWSGELFF.

The chain joins TRBV19 to TRBJ2-5; TRBD2 matches 7 bases. The CDR3 totals 15 residues. V dropped 4 bases and J dropped 2; count of bases not matched to a gene: 7. Germline CDR1 is LNHDA and CDR2 is SQIVND (reference sequence). CDR3 coding DNA: TGTGCCAGTAGTACGGCGGGAGAGTTTCAAGAGACCCAGTACTTC. Translation gives CASSTAGEFQETQYF.

V and J are TRBV19 and TRBJ1-5; D is perhaps TRBD1 (6 bases). The V end was cut by 7 bases, the J end by 2 bases, with 12 bases between. CDR1 is LNHDA, CDR2 SQIVND, per germline (reference sequence). The CDR3 runs 14 residues. The CDR3, as DNA: TGTGCCAGTATGTACAGGGTTGGCAATCAGCCCCAGCATTTT. Translated: CASMYRVGNQPQHF.

This chain uses TRBV7-9 with TRBJ1-4; D gene unclear. The CDR3 spans 14 residues. The germline V and J ends were trimmed by 5 bases and 4 bases, with 11 bases remaining between them. Germline V gives CDR1 SEHNR, CDR2 FQNEAQ (reference sequence). CDR3: CASSQGLGNEKLFF. DNA for the CDR3: TGTGCCAGCAGCCAAGGGTTGGGTAATGAAAAACTGTTTTTT.

The CDR3 region is CATTGTSFDNEQFF. CDR3 coding DNA: TGTGCCACCACCGGGACTAGCTTCGACAATGAGCAGTTCTTC. This sequence joins TRBV7-6 and TRBJ2-1; 9 bases match TRBD2. V trimming: 10 bases; J trimming: 5 bases; junction bases outside the gene matches: 9. The CDR3 is made up of 14 amino acids. Germline-derived CDR1 and CDR2 are SGHVS and FNYEAQ.

The chain combines TRBV6-5 with TRBJ2-2; the D gene could be TRBD1 or TRBD2 (7 bases each). The length of the CDR3 is 15 residues. Trimming cost V 5 bases and J 5 bases, with 15 bases left between them. The germline CDR1 and CDR2 sequences are MNHEY and SVGAGI. For the CDR3, the DNA is TGTGCCAGCAGTAAGCGGGACAGACCAACCGGGGAGCTGTTTTTT. Its protein product is CASSKRDRPTGELFF.

The rearrangement uses TRBV25-1 and TRBJ1-5; tentatively, D is TRBD1 (5 bases). The CDR3 loop spans 15 amino acids. V was clipped by 4 bases and J by 1 base, with 11 bases between them. The germline gives CDR1 MGHDK, CDR2 SYGVNS. This CDR3 is CASSAGPISNQPQHF. The CDR3 DNA reads as TGTGCCAGCAGTGCGGGACCGATAAGCAATCAGCCCCAGCATTTT.

This chain joins TRBV7-7 and TRBJ1-6; tentatively, D is TRBD1 (6 bases). The germline V gene encodes CDR1 SSHAT and CDR2 FNYEAQ (reference sequence). Trimming took 5 bases from V and 8 from J, leaving 22 bases between them. The CDR3 loop spans 17 amino acids. CDR3 protein: CASSHPGTARGDSPLHF. The CDR3 DNA is TGTGCCAGCAGCCATCCCGGGACGGCCAGGGGAGATTCACCCCTCCACTTT.

This sequence joins TRBV6-5 and TRBJ2-1; no clear D gene. CDR1 is MNHEY and CDR2 is SVGAGI in the germline V gene. Trimming took off 0 bases at V and 5 bases at J, with 8 bases between the two ends. The CDR3 contains 14 residues. The CDR3, as DNA: TGTGCCAGCAGTTACTCGAGACTCAACAATGAGCAGTTCTTC. This gives the protein CASSYSRLNNEQFF.

Only one count was recorded for this clone. The chain combines TRBV24-1 with TRBJ2-2; TRBD2 aligns across 13 bases. In germline, CDR1 is KGHDR, CDR2 SFDVKD. The CDR3 loop spans 16 amino acids. Trimming took 3 bases from V and 6 from J; bases not matched to a gene: 3. The DNA of the CDR3 is TGTGCCACCAGTGATCCAACTAGCGGGAGGGCCGGGGAGCTGTTTTTT. Its protein is CATSDPTSGRAGELFF.

This CDR3 reads CASSPRTGENEQFF. The CDR3 DNA is TGTGCCAGCTCACCGAGGACAGGGGAGAATGAGCAGTTCTTC. V usage is TRBV18 and J usage is TRBJ2-1; TRBD1 matches 9 bases. Trimming removed 3 bases from V and 7 bases from J; junction bases left unmatched: 4. Per germline, CDR1 KGHSH and CDR2 LQKENI. The length of the CDR3 is 14 residues.

The chain employs TRBV19 and TRBJ2-1; D uncertain. The CDR3 is 14 amino acids. The V end was cut by 1 base, the J end by 8 bases, with 12 bases between. Germline V gene data show CDR1 as LNHDA and CDR2 as SQIVND (reference sequence). The CDR3 here is CASSIVSGSYEQFF. The CDR3 DNA reads as TGTGCCAGTAGTATAGTGTCCGGGTCCTATGAGCAGTTCTTC.

The V and J genes are TRBV6-2 or TRBV6-3 and TRBJ1-5, with D uncertain. V was shortened by 8 bases and J by 6 bases, with 14 bases between the two germline ends. From germline, CDR1 is MNHEY and CDR2 SVGEGT. The CDR3 spans 13 residues. The CDR3 DNA is TGTGCCAGCTGCCGCCTGAAAGGTCAGCCCCAGCATTTT. Translating it yields CASCRLKGQPQHF.

V usage is TRBV6-5 and J usage is TRBJ1-3; D is undetermined. This CDR3 has 13 residues. The germline V gene has CDR1 MNHEY and CDR2 SVGAGI. V was pared by 8 bases and J by 1 base, with 9 bases between. The CDR3 region has the DNA TGTGCCAGCGTAAAAGATTCTGGAAACACCATATATTTT. Translated: CASVKDSGNTIYF.

V and J are TRBV7-9 and TRBJ1-6; possible D gene TRBD1, 5 bases. The CDR3 spans 15 residues. Trimming left V 1 base short and J 11 bases short, with 15 bases between. CDR1 SEHNR and CDR2 FQNEAQ come from the germline V gene (reference sequence). The CDR3 DNA is TGTGCCAGCAGCTTAGAGGGGCTTAGTCGGGCACCCCTCCACTTT. It is translated as CASSLEGLSRAPLHF.

The genes are TRBV3-1 (or the pseudogene TRBV3-2) and TRBJ1-3; D is uncertain. The CDR3 consists of 14 residues. Germline assignment: CDR1 LGHDT and CDR2 YNNKEL (reference sequence). The germline V and J ends were trimmed by 2 bases and 1 base, with 6 bases remaining between them. CDR3: CASSQRASGNTIYF. The CDR3 region has the DNA TGTGCCAGCAGCCAACGGGCGTCTGGAAACACCATATATTTT.

The sample holds one count of this clone. The chain couples TRBV9 to TRBJ1-1; a weak D match, TRBD1 (5 bases). Between the trimmed V and J ends, which lost 3 bases and 1 base, there was a span of 13 bases. The CDR3 covers 15 residues. Looked up from germline, CDR1 is SGDLS and CDR2 is YYNGEE. CDR3 in amino acids: CASSGRDPWNTEAFF. CDR3 nucleotide sequence: TGTGCCAGCAGCGGTAGGGACCCCTGGAACACTGAAGCTTTCTTT.

This chain links TRBV9 with TRBJ2-5; D possibly corresponds to TRBD1 (5 bases). The CDR3 is 14 amino acids. CDR1 and CDR2 (germline): SGDLS, YYNGEE. Trimming stripped 3 bases from V and 4 bases from J, with 13 bases between. CDR3 in DNA: TGTGCCAGCAGCGGGGGCACAGTTCCAGAGACCCAGTACTTC. Translated, it gives CASSGGTVPETQYF.

The chain combines TRBV5-6 with TRBJ1-2; 11 bases agree with TRBD1. After removal of 3 bases from V and 7 bases from J, the junction contained 8 bases not matched to a gene. This CDR3 comprises 15 residues. CDR1 SGHDT and CDR2 YYEEEE come from the germline V gene. CDR3 residues: CASSSTTDRGLGYTF. CDR3 DNA: TGTGCCAGCAGCTCGACTACGGACAGGGGGCTTGGCTACACCTTC.